This T cell receptor (beta chain) was recorded in a study of OX40 agonist ivuxolimab in advanced cancers. The method was immunoSEQ multiplex PCR; TCRdb's version includes in-frame clones alone and lacks a portion of them. There are tens of thousands of clones in the sample; about 82% occur only once, and 3% to 4.5% lies in the top ten. Trimming took 8 bases from V and 0 from J; bases not matched to a gene: 6. CDR3 length: 15 residues. CDR1 is ENHRY and CDR2 is SYGVKD in the germline V gene. The chain is built from TRBV10-3 and TRBJ1-5; TRBD1 agrees at 8 bases. Sequencing used CD4+ or CD8+ T cells sorted from blood, obtained in a trial of the OX40 agonist ivuxolimab. This receptor was taken from an adult with an advanced solid tumor such as melanoma, head and neck, liver or kidney cancer. The CDR3: CAIGGDRNSNQPQHF. The CDR3 DNA sequence: TGTGCCATCGGGGGGGACAGGAATAGCAATCAGCCCCAGCATTTT.